This T cell receptor beta chain appears in the sequencing data of a study of identifying expanded T cells in peripheral blood. During the collection period, no donor immune events like infections were recorded. As regards this clone: Its target is not known.

Whole-study findings and limits: About 1.3 clones differed between technical replicates, versus roughly 17 and 20 over time.

The data were produced by immunoSEQ multiplex PCR, yet TCRdb's version contains in-frame clones alone and is incomplete. The table lists 70,000 to 100,000 clones, approximately 91% of them singletons. This CDR3 region has 13 residues. Germline V gene data show CDR1 as SGDLS and CDR2 as YYNGEE. Trimming left V 3 bases short and J 4 bases short, with 11 bases between. The receptor's source is a person between 18 and 75 years old in good health. The chain joins TRBV9 to TRBJ2-7; D gene unclear. Sequences were obtained from blood. In DNA form, the CDR3 reads TGTGCCAGCAGCGCCCTAGTGGGGTACGAGCAGTACTTC. This translates into CASSALVGYEQYF.